This passage covers 11 T cell receptor beta chains from one sample sequenced in a study of T cells after yellow fever vaccination. Each CDR3 protein is one row after TCRdb ran MiXCR on the 5' RACE reads. The sample lists over 150,000 distinct CDR3 sequences; 5.5% to 7.5% were seen once. The sample was CD4+ T cells sorted from PBMCs, taken about 5 days after the first yellow fever vaccination. The receptors originated from a young man who received the YFV17D yellow fever vaccine.

The gene calls are TRBV19 and TRBJ1-1; D call uncertain. This CDR3 region has 15 residues. Germline V gene data show CDR1 as LNHDA and CDR2 as SQIVND (reference sequence). V dropped 4 bases and J dropped 0 bases, with 12 bases sitting between them. This chain's CDR3 is CASSRNKRLNTEAFF. The CDR3 DNA is TGTGCCAGTAGTAGAAACAAACGCCTGAACACTGAAGCTTTCTTT.

The gene calls are TRBV27 and TRBJ1-2, with D hard to call. Trimming shortened V by 8 bases and J by 5 bases, and 24 bases separated the two germline ends. The CDR3 covers 16 residues. Germline lookup yields CDR1 MNHEY and CDR2 SMNVEV (reference sequence). This CDR3 reads CASADFSLHGKYGYTF. The CDR3 DNA reads TGTGCCAGCGCGGACTTCAGTCTCCACGGAAAGTATGGCTACACCTTC.

This clonotype has at least ten counts. The chain links TRBV29-1 to TRBJ2-3, with TRBD2 matching over 7 bases. This CDR3 is built from 13 residues. The ends lost 6 bases at V and 2 bases at J; junction bases unmatched: 5. Germline V gene data show CDR1 as SQVTM and CDR2 as ANQGSEA. CDR3 bases: TGCAGCGTCCGAGGGAGGGCCACAGATACGCAGTATTTT. Protein product: CSVRGRATDTQYF.

This clonotype appeared many times. The CDR3 region is CSAPPGQGIDTEAFF. CDR3 DNA: TGCAGTGCTCCCCCGGGACAGGGAATAGACACTGAAGCTTTCTTT. This chain uses TRBV20-1 with TRBJ1-1, with 9 bases lining up with TRBD1. V was clipped by 5 bases and J by 3 bases; unmatched bases: 10. This CDR3 contains 15 residues. Germline V CDR1 and CDR2: DFQATT, SNEGSKA (reference sequence).

The CDR3 sequence: CASSFSVGAGEDTQYF. In nucleotides, the CDR3 is TGTGCCAGCAGCTTTAGTGTTGGGGCCGGAGAAGATACGCAGTATTTT. V gene TRBV5-4 combines with J gene TRBJ2-3; TRBD1 is a possible D gene (5 bases). This CDR3 is built from 16 residues. CDR1 and CDR2 from the germline V gene are SGHNT and YYREEE (reference sequence). Trimming cost V 2 bases and J 5 bases, with 18 bases left between them.

CDR3 coding DNA: TGCGCCAGCAGCAGCCGGGACAGGGGGTTATACGAGCAGTACTTC. Amino acid sequence: CASSSRDRGLYEQYF. The chain uses TRBV5-1 and TRBJ2-7; 11 bases agree with TRBD1. Germline loops: CDR1 SGHRS, CDR2 YFSETQ. The CDR3 consists of 15 residues. V gave up 4 bases and J gave up 4 bases; unmatched junction bases: 7. The entire variable domain, with the rest obtained from reference TRBV5-1 and TRBJ2-7, is as follows: KAGVTQTPRYLIKTRGQQVTLSCSPISGHRSVSWYQQTPGQGLQFLFEYFSETQRNKGNFPGRFSGRQFSNSRSEMNVSTLELGDSALYLCASSSRDRGLYEQYFGPGTRLTVT.

The table lists this clonotype with many counts. This chain joins TRBV7-2 and TRBJ2-7; 10 nucleotides match TRBD1. The CDR3 is 15 amino acids. Trimming removed 0 bases from V and 7 bases from J; junction bases left unmatched: 6. Germline V lookup: CDR1 SGHTA, CDR2 FQGNSA. The CDR3 protein is CASSLAPGQGMEQYV. CDR3 coding DNA: TGTGCCAGCAGCTTAGCGCCGGGACAGGGGATGGAGCAGTACGTC.

Many counts were recorded for this clonotype. Here the CDR3 reads CASSLTDGDSPLHF. In DNA form, the CDR3 reads TGTGCCAGCAGTTTAACCGACGGAGACTCACCCCTCCACTTT. The chain is built from TRBV25-1 and TRBJ1-6; D is unresolved. The V and J ends lost 5 bases and 10 bases respectively, with 15 bases between them. The length of the CDR3 is 14 residues. Germline V gives CDR1 MGHDK, CDR2 SYGVNS.

This chain connects TRBV6-2 or TRBV6-3 to TRBJ2-3; perhaps TRBD2 as D (6 bases). Looked up from germline, CDR1 is MNHEY and CDR2 is SVGEGT. This CDR3 is 13 amino acids long. The ends were cut back, 6 bases at V and 14 bases at J, with 21 bases in the middle. The DNA of the CDR3 is TGTGCCAGCAGGCGGGACTCTACCCCCGCGGGGTATTTT. As protein: CASRRDSTPAGYF.

The CDR3 region has the DNA TGTGCCAGCAGCTTGGACTTCCCCGGGGGTGATAACATTCAGTACTTC. This sequence encodes CASSLDFPGGDNIQYF. This chain joins TRBV7-2 and TRBJ2-4; D is perhaps TRBD2 (6 bases). The CDR3 covers 16 residues. The V gene lost 3 bases and the J gene lost 7 bases, with 19 bases spanning the gap. CDR1 is SGHTA, CDR2 FQGNSA, per germline. Complete variable domain (other parts from reference TRBV7-2 and TRBJ2-4): GAGVSQSPSNKVTEKGKDVELRCDPISGHTALYWYRQSLGQGLEFLIYFQGNSAPDKSGLPSDRFSAERTGGSVSTLTIQRTQQEDSAVYLCASSLDFPGGDNIQYFGAGTRLSVL.

This clonotype was detected only a few times. This chain joins TRBV6-1 and TRBJ1-4, with D uncertain. This CDR3 contains 14 residues. Per the germline V gene, CDR1 is MNHNS and CDR2 is SASEGT. Trimming left V 7 bases short and J 0 bases short, with 9 bases between. CDR3 nucleotides: TGTGCCAGCATGAAACCTGCAACTAATGAAAAACTGTTTTTT. It encodes CASMKPATNEKLFF.